This entry is about one T cell receptor beta chain. This entry belongs to a study of blood T cell repertoires in COVID-19. Whole-study context: The United States, Italy and Spain supplied acute and convalescent COVID-19 samples. The cDNA or gDNA used as material had been derived from T cells, B-cell-depleted T cells, or PBMCs.

CDR1 is LNHDA and CDR2 is SQIVND in the germline V gene (reference sequence). This CDR3 is 14 amino acids long. The J segment lost 6 bases and the V segment lost 10 bases, leaving 7 bases of the junction unmatched. Assay used: immunoSEQ multiplex PCR; TCRdb lists only in-frame clones, some missing. In the table there are about 260,000 clones, roughly 90% of which are singletons. Source material: peripheral blood. This chain links TRBV19 with TRBJ2-2; 11 bases are a match to TRBD2. The source of this sequence is a man aged 55 to 69 who had recovered from COVID-19. The CDR3 loop reads CATLAGGVAGELFF. The CDR3 region has the DNA TGTGCCACCCTAGCGGGGGGAGTGGCCGGGGAGCTGTTTTTT.